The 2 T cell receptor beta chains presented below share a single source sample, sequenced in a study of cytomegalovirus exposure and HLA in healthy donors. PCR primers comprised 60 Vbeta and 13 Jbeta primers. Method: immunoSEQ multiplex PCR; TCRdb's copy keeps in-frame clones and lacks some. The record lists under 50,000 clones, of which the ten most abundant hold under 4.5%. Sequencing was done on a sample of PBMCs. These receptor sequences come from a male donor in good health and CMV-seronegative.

The CDR3 region has the DNA TGTGCCAGCAGTTTCCAGGACAGGGGGCCGGGAAACACCATATATTTT. Amino acids: CASSFQDRGPGNTIYF. This chain links TRBV28 with TRBJ1-3; 11 positions agree with TRBD1. Trimming at V came to 3 bases and at J to 4 bases, leaving 5 bases not matched to a gene. This CDR3 is built from 16 residues. Germline V gives CDR1 MDHEN, CDR2 SYDVKM.

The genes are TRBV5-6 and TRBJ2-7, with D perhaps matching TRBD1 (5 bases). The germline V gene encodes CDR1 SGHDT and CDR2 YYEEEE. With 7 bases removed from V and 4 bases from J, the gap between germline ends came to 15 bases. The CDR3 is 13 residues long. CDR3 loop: CASEQQGGYEQYF. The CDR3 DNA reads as TGTGCCAGCGAACAGCAGGGTGGGTACGAGCAGTACTTC.